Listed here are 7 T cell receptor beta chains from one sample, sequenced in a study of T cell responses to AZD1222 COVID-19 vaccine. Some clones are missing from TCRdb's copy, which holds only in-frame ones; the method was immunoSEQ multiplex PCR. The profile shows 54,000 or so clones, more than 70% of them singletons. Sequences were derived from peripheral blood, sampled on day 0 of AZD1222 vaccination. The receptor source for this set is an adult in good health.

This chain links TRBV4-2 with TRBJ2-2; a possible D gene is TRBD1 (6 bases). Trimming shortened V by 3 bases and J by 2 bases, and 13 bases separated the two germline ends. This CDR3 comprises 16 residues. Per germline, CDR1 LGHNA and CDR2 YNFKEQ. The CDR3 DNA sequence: TGTGCCAGCAGCCAGGAAACAGGGCTAAACACCGGGGAGCTGTTTTTT. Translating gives CASSQETGLNTGELFF.

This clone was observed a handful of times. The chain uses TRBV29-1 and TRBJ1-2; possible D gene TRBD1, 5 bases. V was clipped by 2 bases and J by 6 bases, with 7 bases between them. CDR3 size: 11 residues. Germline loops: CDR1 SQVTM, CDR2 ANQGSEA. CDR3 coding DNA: TGCAGCGTTGAAAAACAGGATGGCTACACCTTC. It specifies CSVEKQDGYTF.

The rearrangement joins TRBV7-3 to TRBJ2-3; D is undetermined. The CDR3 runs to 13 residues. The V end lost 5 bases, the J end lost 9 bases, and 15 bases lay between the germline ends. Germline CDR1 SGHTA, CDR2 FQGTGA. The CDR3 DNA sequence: TGTGCCAGCAGCCAACAGCTCGTTGGAACGCAGTATTTT. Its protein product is CASSQQLVGTQYF.

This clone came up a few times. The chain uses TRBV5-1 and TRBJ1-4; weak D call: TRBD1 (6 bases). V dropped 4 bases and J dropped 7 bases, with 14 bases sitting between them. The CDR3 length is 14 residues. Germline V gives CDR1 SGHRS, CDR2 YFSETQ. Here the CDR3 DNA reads TGCGCCAGCAGCAGCAGGGGAGGAAGTGAAAAACTGTTTTTT. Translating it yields CASSSRGGSEKLFF.

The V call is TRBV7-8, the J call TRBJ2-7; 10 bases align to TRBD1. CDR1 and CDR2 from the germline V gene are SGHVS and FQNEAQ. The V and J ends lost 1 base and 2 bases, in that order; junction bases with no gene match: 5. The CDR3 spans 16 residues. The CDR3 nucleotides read TGTGCCAGCAGCTTAGGAGGGACAGGGGTCCCCTACGAGCAGTACTTC. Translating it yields CASSLGGTGVPYEQYF.

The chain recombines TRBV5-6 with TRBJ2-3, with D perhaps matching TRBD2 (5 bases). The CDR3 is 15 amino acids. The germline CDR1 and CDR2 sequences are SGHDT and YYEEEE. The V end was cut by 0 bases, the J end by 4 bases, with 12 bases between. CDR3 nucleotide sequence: TGTGCCAGCAGCTTGGGGAAACTAGTTTCAGATACGCAGTATTTT. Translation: CASSLGKLVSDTQYF.

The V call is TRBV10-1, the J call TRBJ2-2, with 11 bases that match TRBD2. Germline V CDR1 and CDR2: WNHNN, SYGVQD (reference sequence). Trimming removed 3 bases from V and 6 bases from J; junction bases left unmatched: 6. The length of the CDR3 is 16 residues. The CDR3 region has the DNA TGCGCCAGCAGTGATCCCGCTAGCGGGAGGTCCGGGGAGCTGTTTTTT. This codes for CASSDPASGRSGELFF.